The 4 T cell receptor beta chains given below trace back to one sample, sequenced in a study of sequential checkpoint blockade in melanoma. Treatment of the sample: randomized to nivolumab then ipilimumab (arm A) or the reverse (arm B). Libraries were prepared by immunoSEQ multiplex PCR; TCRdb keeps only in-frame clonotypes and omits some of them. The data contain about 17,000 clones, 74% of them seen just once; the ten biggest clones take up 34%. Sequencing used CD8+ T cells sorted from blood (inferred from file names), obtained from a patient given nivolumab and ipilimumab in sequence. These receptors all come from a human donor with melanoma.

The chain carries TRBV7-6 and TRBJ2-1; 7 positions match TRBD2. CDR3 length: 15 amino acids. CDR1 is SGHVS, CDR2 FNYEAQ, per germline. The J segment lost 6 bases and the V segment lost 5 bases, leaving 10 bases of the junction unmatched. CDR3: CASSLLGGDRNEQFF. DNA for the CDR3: TGTGCCAGCAGCCTTTTGGGGGGGGACCGCAATGAGCAGTTCTTC.

The CDR3 bases are TGTGCCAGCGCAATCGAGGCAGGGGGCGCGGAGACCCAGTACTTC. This translates into CASAIEAGGAETQYF. The chain has TRBV6-1 and TRBJ2-5; 8 nucleotides align to TRBD1. CDR1 and CDR2 from the germline V gene are MNHNS and SASEGT. The CDR3 runs to 15 residues. V shed 8 bases, J shed 5 bases, and the junction held 13 bases outside the gene matches.

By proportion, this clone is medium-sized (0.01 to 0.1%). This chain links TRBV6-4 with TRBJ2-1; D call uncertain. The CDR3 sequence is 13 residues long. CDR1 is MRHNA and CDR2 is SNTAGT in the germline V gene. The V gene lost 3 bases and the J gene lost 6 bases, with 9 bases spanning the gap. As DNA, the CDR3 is TGTGCCAGCAGTGATTCCCCGCGCAATGAGCAGTTCTTC. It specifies CASSDSPRNEQFF.

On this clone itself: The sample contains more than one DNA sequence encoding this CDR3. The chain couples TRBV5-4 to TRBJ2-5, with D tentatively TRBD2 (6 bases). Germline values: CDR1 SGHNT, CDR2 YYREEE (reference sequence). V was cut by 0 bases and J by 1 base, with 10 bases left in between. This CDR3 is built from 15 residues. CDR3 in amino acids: CASSLGWRGQETQYF. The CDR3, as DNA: TGTGCCAGCAGCTTGGGATGGAGGGGCCAAGAGACCCAGTACTTC.